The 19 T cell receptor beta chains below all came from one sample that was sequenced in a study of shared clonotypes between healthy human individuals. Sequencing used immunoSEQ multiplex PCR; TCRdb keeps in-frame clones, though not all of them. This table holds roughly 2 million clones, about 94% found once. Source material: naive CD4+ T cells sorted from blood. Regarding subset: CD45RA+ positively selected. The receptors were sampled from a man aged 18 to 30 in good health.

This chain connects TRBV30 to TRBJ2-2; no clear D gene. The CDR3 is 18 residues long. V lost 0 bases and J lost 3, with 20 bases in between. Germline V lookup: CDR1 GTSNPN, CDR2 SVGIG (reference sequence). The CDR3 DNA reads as TGTGCCTGGAGTGTAACTCGGACCTTCTCCTTGGACACCGGGGAGCTGTTTTTT. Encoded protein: CAWSVTRTFSLDTGELFF.

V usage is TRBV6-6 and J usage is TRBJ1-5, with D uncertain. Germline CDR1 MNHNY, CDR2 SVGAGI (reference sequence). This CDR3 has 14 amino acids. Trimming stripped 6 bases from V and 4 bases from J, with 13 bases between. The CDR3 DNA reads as TGTGCCAGCAGCTGGACGGACTGGAATCAGCCCCAGCATTTT. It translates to CASSWTDWNQPQHF.

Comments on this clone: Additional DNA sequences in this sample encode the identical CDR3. CDR3 region: CASSLGGRAYEQYF. CDR3 nucleotides: TGCGCCAGCAGCTTGGGTGGGAGGGCCTACGAGCAGTACTTC. This chain links TRBV5-1 with TRBJ2-7; 7 nucleotides line up with TRBD2. This CDR3 comprises 14 residues. Trimming removed 0 bases from V and 2 bases from J; junction bases left unmatched: 2. Germline V CDR1 and CDR2: SGHRS, YFSETQ.

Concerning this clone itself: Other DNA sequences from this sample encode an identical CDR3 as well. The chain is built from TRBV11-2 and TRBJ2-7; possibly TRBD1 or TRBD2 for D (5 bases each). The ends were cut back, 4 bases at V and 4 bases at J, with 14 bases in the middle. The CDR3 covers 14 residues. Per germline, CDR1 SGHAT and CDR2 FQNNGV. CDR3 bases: TGTGCCAGCAGCTCCGGGACGGGACCATACGAGCAGTACTTC. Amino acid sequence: CASSSGTGPYEQYF.

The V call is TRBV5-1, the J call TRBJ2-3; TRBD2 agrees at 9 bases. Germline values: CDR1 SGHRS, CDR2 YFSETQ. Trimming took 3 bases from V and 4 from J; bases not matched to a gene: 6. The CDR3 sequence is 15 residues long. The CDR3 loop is CASSWGAGGSDTQYF. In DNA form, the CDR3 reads TGCGCCAGCAGCTGGGGAGCGGGAGGATCAGATACGCAGTATTTT.

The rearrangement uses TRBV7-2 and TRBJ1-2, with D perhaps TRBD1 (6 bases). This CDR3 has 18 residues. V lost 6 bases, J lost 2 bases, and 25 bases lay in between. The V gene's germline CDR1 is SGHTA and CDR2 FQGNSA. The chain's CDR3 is CASSSTSRTGALNYGYTF. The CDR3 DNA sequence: TGTGCCAGCAGTTCAACCTCCCGGACGGGGGCGTTAAACTATGGCTACACCTTC.

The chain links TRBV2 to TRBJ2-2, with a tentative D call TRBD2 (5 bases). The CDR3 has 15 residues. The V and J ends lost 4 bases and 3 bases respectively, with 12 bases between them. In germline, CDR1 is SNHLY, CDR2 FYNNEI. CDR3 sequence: CASSGSPRDTGELFF. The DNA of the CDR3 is TGTGCCAGCAGTGGGAGCCCGAGGGACACCGGGGAGCTGTTTTTT.

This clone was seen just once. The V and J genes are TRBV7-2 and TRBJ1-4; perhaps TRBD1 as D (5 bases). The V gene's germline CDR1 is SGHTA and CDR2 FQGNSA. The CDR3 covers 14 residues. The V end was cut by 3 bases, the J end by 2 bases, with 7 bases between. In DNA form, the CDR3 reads TGTGCCAGCAGCTTCGGGGGGACTAATGAAAAACTGTTTTTT. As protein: CASSFGGTNEKLFF. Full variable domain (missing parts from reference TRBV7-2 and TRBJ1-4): GAGVSQSPSNKVTEKGKDVELRCDPISGHTALYWYRQSLGQGLEFLIYFQGNSAPDKSGLPSDRFSAERTGGSVSTLTIQRTQQEDSAVYLCASSFGGTNEKLFFGSGTQLSVL.

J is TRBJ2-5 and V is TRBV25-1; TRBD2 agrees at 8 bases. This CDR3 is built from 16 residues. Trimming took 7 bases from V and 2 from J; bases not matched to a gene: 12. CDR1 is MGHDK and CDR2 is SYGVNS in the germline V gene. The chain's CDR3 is CASTPGLAGSQETQYF. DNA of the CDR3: TGTGCCAGCACTCCCGGACTAGCAGGGAGTCAAGAGACCCAGTACTTC.

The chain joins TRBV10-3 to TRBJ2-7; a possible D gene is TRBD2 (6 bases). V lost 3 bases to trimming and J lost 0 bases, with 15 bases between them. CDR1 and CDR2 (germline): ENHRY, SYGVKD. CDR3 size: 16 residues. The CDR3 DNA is TGTGCCATCAGTGAATTTGCGGGGTCCAGCTCCTACGAGCAGTACTTC. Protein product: CAISEFAGSSSYEQYF.

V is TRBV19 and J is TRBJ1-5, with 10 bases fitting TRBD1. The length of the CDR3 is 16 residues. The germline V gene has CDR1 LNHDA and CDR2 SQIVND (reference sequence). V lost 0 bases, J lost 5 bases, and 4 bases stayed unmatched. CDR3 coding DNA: TGTGCCAGTAGTATAGATCTGGGACAGGGGTATCAGCCCCAGCATTTT. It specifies CASSIDLGQGYQPQHF.

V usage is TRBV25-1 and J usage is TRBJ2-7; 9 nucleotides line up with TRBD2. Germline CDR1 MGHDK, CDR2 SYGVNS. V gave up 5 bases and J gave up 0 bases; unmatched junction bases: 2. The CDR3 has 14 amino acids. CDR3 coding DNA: TGTGCCAGCAGTAAGCGGGGGGACTCCTACGAGCAGTACTTC. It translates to CASSKRGDSYEQYF.

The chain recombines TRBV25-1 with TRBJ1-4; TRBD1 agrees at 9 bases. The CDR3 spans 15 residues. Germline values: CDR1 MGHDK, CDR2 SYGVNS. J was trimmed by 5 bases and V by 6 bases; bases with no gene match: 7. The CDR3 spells CASSPIGTGNEKLFF. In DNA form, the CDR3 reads TGTGCCAGCAGCCCAATAGGGACAGGGAATGAAAAACTGTTTTTT.

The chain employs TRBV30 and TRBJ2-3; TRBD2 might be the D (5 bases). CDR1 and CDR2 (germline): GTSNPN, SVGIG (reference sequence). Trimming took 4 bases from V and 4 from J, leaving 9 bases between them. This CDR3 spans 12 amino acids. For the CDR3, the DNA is TGTGCCTGGACTGCGGGCCCAGATACGCAGTATTTT. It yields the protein CAWTAGPDTQYF.

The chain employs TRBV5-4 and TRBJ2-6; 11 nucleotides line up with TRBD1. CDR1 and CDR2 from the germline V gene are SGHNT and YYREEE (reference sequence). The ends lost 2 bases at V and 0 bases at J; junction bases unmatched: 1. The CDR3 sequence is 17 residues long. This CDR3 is CASSLGQGASGANVLTF. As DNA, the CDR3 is TGTGCCAGCAGCTTAGGACAGGGGGCCTCTGGGGCCAACGTCCTGACTTTC.

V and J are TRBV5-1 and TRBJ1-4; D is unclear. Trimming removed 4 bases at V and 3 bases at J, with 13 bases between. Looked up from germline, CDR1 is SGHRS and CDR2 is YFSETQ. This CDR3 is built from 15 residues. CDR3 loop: CASSPSSLPNEKLFF. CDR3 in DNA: TGCGCCAGCAGCCCCTCCAGCTTACCTAATGAAAAACTGTTTTTT. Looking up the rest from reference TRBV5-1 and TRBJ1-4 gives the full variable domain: KAGVTQTPRYLIKTRGQQVTLSCSPISGHRSVSWYQQTPGQGLQFLFEYFSETQRNKGNFPGRFSGRQFSNSRSEMNVSTLELGDSALYLCASSPSSLPNEKLFFGSGTQLSVL.

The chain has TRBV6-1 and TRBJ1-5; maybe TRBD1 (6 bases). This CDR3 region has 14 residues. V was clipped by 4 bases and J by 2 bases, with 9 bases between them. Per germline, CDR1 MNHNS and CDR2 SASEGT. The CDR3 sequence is CASSAGGGNQPQHF. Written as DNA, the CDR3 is TGTGCCAGCAGTGCGGGGGGCGGCAATCAGCCCCAGCATTTT.

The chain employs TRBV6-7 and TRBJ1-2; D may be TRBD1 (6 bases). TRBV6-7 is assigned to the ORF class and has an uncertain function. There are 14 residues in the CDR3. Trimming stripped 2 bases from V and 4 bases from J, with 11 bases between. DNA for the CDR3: TGTGCCAGCAGTTACGCAGGGGTCCTCTATGGCTACACCTTC. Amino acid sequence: CASSYAGVLYGYTF.

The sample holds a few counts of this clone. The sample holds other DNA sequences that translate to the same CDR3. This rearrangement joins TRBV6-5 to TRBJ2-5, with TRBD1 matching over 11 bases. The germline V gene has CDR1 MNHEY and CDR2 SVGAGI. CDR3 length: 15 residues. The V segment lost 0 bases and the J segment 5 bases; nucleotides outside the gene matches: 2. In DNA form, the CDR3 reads TGTGCCAGCAGTTACTCCGGGACAGGGGGGGAGACCCAGTACTTC. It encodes CASSYSGTGGETQYF.